Each of the 27 T cell receptor beta chains below was sequenced from the same sample in a study of blood T cell repertoires in COVID-19. The protocol was immunoSEQ multiplex PCR, while the TCRdb copy is restricted to in-frame clones and leaves out a portion. Of 120,000 or so clones listed, nearly 80% are singletons. What was sequenced was peripheral blood. The receptors stem from a woman older than 75 with active or convalescent COVID-19.

This clone was observed once. The chain recombines TRBV7-3 with TRBJ2-3; D is ambiguous. Germline V gene data show CDR1 as SGHTA and CDR2 as FQGTGA. Trimming removed 5 bases from V and 1 base from J, with 7 bases in between. This CDR3 contains 13 residues. CDR3 DNA: TGTGCCAGCAGCCCCTTCGGCACAGATACGCAGTATTTT. Residues: CASSPFGTDTQYF.

This clone was counted between two and nine times. J is TRBJ2-7 and V is TRBV18, with D hard to call. The CDR3 totals 16 residues. Trimming removed 0 bases from V and 2 bases from J, with 14 bases in between. Germline CDR1 is KGHSH and CDR2 is LQKENI. CDR3 bases: TGTGCCAGCTCACCACCTAATCCCCGAGGAACCTACGAGCAGTACTTC. It specifies CASSPPNPRGTYEQYF.

The chain carries TRBV5-1 and TRBJ2-5; 14 bases line up with TRBD2. This CDR3 is 16 amino acids long. V was clipped by 3 bases and J by 5 bases; unmatched bases: 6. Germline V gene data show CDR1 as SGHRS and CDR2 as YFSETQ. The DNA of the CDR3 is TGCGCCAGCAGCTATGGGACTAGCGGGAGTAGCGAGACCCAGTACTTC. This sequence encodes CASSYGTSGSSETQYF.

The chain carries TRBV7-9 and TRBJ2-1; TRBD2 might be the D (6 bases). Looked up from germline, CDR1 is SEHNR and CDR2 is FQNEAQ (reference sequence). Between the trimmed V and J ends, which lost 1 base and 0 bases, there was a span of 13 bases. The CDR3 consists of 17 residues. CDR3 coding DNA: TGTGCCAGCAGCTTAGGAGCGGGTTCGAGCTCCTACAATGAGCAGTTCTTC. Its translation is CASSLGAGSSSYNEQFF.

J is TRBJ2-1 and V is TRBV4-2, with 9 bases fitting TRBD2. J lost 6 bases, V lost 4 bases, and 4 bases had no gene match. Germline lookup yields CDR1 LGHNA and CDR2 YNFKEQ. The CDR3 extends over 14 amino acids. In DNA, the CDR3 is TGTGCCAGCAGCCTAGCGGGAGCCCCCAATGAGCAGTTCTTC. Translated, it gives CASSLAGAPNEQFF.

This sequence joins TRBV19 and TRBJ1-5; TRBD1 might be the D (5 bases). The CDR3 extends over 14 amino acids. The V gene's germline CDR1 is LNHDA and CDR2 SQIVND (reference sequence). V was shortened by 7 bases and J by 7 bases, with 17 bases between the two germline ends. The CDR3 sequence: CASNSPRVRQPQHF. CDR3 DNA: TGTGCCAGTAATTCGCCCAGGGTGAGACAGCCCCAGCATTTT.

J is TRBJ1-2 and V is TRBV18; TRBD1 aligns across 7 bases. V lost 3 bases, J lost 4 bases, and 2 bases stayed unmatched. CDR1 is KGHSH and CDR2 is LQKENI in the germline V gene. The CDR3 length is 13 residues. The CDR3 nucleotides read TGTGCCAGCTCACCGACAGGGCTCTATGGCTACACCTTC. It is translated as CASSPTGLYGYTF.

V and J are TRBV15 and TRBJ1-1, with unresolved D. From germline, CDR1 is LNHNV and CDR2 YYDKDF (reference sequence). This CDR3 is built from 14 residues. V lost 0 bases and J lost 2, with 7 bases in between. The CDR3 nucleotides read TGTGCCACCAGCAGAGATGCGTTCAACACTGAAGCTTTCTTT. Residues: CATSRDAFNTEAFF.

The table lists this clone with a few counts. The V call is TRBV6-1, the J call TRBJ1-1; no definite D call. The CDR3 is 14 amino acids. The germline CDR1 and CDR2 sequences are MNHNS and SASEGT. Between the trimmed V and J ends, which lost 3 bases and 2 bases, there was a span of 10 bases. For the CDR3, the DNA is TGTGCCAGCAGTGAGGCGGGCACTAACACTGAAGCTTTCTTT. Translated, it gives CASSEAGTNTEAFF.

The chain couples TRBV7-8 to TRBJ1-1; a weak D match, TRBD1 (6 bases). The CDR3 sequence is 17 residues long. Between the trimmed V and J ends, which lost 1 base and 1 base, there was a span of 16 bases. The germline V gene encodes CDR1 SGHVS and CDR2 FQNEAQ. The CDR3: CASSLEGGAGKNTEAFF. Here the CDR3 DNA reads TGTGCCAGCAGCTTAGAAGGGGGGGCAGGGAAGAACACTGAAGCTTTCTTT.

The chain carries TRBV29-1 and TRBJ2-5; the D is unclear. Germline V gene data show CDR1 as SQVTM and CDR2 as ANQGSEA. The CDR3 has 14 amino acids. The V end was cut by 4 bases, the J end by 0 bases, with 12 bases between. CDR3 bases: TGCAGCGTTGCCCGTGTAGAGTACCAAGAGACCCAGTACTTC. This gives the protein CSVARVEYQETQYF. The variable domain in full, with the rest retrieved from reference TRBV29-1 and TRBJ2-5, is SAVISQKPSRDICQRGTSLTIQCQVDSQVTMMFWYRQQPGQSLTLIATANQGSEATYESGFVIDKFPISRPNLTFSTLTVSNMSPEDSSIYLCSVARVEYQETQYFGPGTRLLVL.

This clone was recorded once. The chain is built from TRBV18 and TRBJ2-5; possibly TRBD2 for D (5 bases). V was cut by 7 bases and J by 5 bases, with 17 bases left in between. This CDR3 contains 14 residues. The germline V gene has CDR1 KGHSH and CDR2 LQKENI. The CDR3 loop reads CASFRGEFRETQYF. In nucleotides, the CDR3 is TGTGCCAGCTTCCGGGGAGAATTTCGTGAGACCCAGTACTTC.

J is TRBJ1-1 and V is TRBV18; TRBD1 aligns across 7 bases. Germline V lookup: CDR1 KGHSH, CDR2 LQKENI. The CDR3 totals 15 residues. The V and J ends lost 2 bases and 6 bases, in that order; junction bases with no gene match: 9. The CDR3 coding sequence is TGTGCCAGCTCACCAGTGACAGGGTGGGACGCTGAAGCTTTCTTT. Protein: CASSPVTGWDAEAFF.

The chain employs TRBV29-1 and TRBJ2-7; 7 nucleotides agree with TRBD1. CDR1 is SQVTM and CDR2 is ANQGSEA in the germline V gene. The CDR3 length is 13 residues. Trimming removed 7 bases from V and 3 bases from J; junction bases left unmatched: 9. In DNA form, the CDR3 reads TGCAGCGCCTGGGACAGTACGCTCTACGAGCAGTACTTC. This gives the protein CSAWDSTLYEQYF.

V usage is TRBV12-5 and J usage is TRBJ2-3; 13 bases match TRBD2. The CDR3 is 21 amino acids. V was clipped by 0 bases and J by 0 bases; unmatched bases: 12. The germline CDR1 and CDR2 sequences are LGHNT and FRNRAP. The DNA of the CDR3 is TGTGCTAGTGGTTTGGTTCTTCGGGGACTAGCGGGGCCCGGAAGCACAGATACGCAGTATTTT. Its translation: CASGLVLRGLAGPGSTDTQYF. Full variable domain (rest looked up from reference TRBV12-5 and TRBJ2-3): DARVTQTPRHKVTEMGQEVTMRCQPILGHNTVFWYRQTMMQGLELLAYFRNRAPLDDSGMPKDRFSAEMPDATLATLKIQPSEPRDSAVYFCASGLVLRGLAGPGSTDTQYFGPGTRLTVL.

The chain employs TRBV7-2 and TRBJ2-1, with a tentative D call TRBD2 (5 bases). Trimming removed 0 bases at V and 9 bases at J, with 15 bases between. The CDR3 has 15 amino acids. Per the germline V gene, CDR1 is SGHTA and CDR2 is FQGNSA. This chain's CDR3 is CASSLAVGGATEQFF. The CDR3 coding sequence is TGTGCCAGCAGCTTAGCGGTAGGAGGAGCCACTGAGCAGTTCTTC.

The chain uses TRBV9 and TRBJ1-1; 9 positions agree with TRBD1. CDR1 SGDLS and CDR2 YYNGEE come from the germline V gene. J was trimmed by 5 bases and V by 6 bases; bases with no gene match: 11. The CDR3 runs 15 residues. The DNA for the CDR3 is TGTGCCAGCACCCCTACGGGACAGGGTTTTACTGAAGCTTTCTTT. This codes for CASTPTGQGFTEAFF.

The chain joins TRBV29-1 to TRBJ1-1; TRBD1 matches 10 bases. The CDR3 is made up of 14 amino acids. CDR1 is SQVTM and CDR2 is ANQGSEA in the germline V gene. With 3 bases clipped from V and 6 bases from J, the junction kept 7 bases outside the gene matches. DNA of the CDR3: TGCAGCGTTGAGGGGACAGGGGTGGATCCTGAAGCTTTCTTT. It encodes CSVEGTGVDPEAFF.

The V gene is TRBV6-2 or TRBV6-3, the J gene TRBJ1-1, with 8 bases aligning to TRBD1. The CDR3 is 16 residues long. J gave up 2 bases and V 4 bases, and 9 bases lay outside the gene matches. Per germline, CDR1 MNHEY and CDR2 SVGEGT. The CDR3, as DNA: TGTGCCAGCAGTTCGACTCAGGGGGCGCTTAACACTGAAGCTTTCTTT. This encodes CASSSTQGALNTEAFF.

V and J are TRBV29-1 and TRBJ1-2; D call uncertain. The germline V gene has CDR1 SQVTM and CDR2 ANQGSEA. The CDR3 extends over 13 amino acids. In DNA form, the CDR3 reads TGCACCTTCTCGAAGCAACCTAACTATGGCTACACCTTC. Its protein product is CTFSKQPNYGYTF.

This chain uses TRBV4-2 with TRBJ2-2; D is unresolved. Trimming took 4 bases from V and 1 from J, leaving 7 bases between them. The CDR3 runs to 14 residues. The germline V gene has CDR1 LGHNA and CDR2 YNFKEQ. The CDR3 sequence: CASSRHKNTGELFF. DNA for the CDR3: TGTGCCAGCAGCCGACACAAGAACACCGGGGAGCTGTTTTTT.

The rearrangement uses TRBV7-2 and TRBJ2-1, with D maybe TRBD1 (5 bases). Trimming pared 5 bases from V and 8 bases from J, leaving 10 bases between. CDR1 is SGHTA and CDR2 is FQGNSA in the germline V gene. The CDR3 is 12 residues long. CDR3 residues: CASSLQGYEQFF. The CDR3 region has the DNA TGTGCCAGCAGCCTCCAGGGATATGAGCAGTTCTTC.

The CDR3 reads CASSLFMNTGELFF. CDR3 DNA: TGTGCCAGCAGCTTATTTATGAACACCGGGGAGCTGTTTTTT. This sequence joins TRBV5-5 and TRBJ2-2; D gene ambiguous. CDR3 size: 14 residues. V lost 2 bases and J 1 base, leaving 6 bases between the germline ends. CDR1 SGHKS and CDR2 YYEKEE come from the germline V gene (reference sequence).

This chain connects TRBV4-3 to TRBJ2-5; D perhaps matches TRBD1 (6 bases). This CDR3 region has 14 residues. Per germline, CDR1 LGHNA and CDR2 YSLEER. The V gene lost 1 base and the J gene lost 8 bases, with 14 bases spanning the gap. CDR3 in DNA: TGCGCCAGCAGCCAAGCTATCCAGGGGCGAACCCAGTACTTC. Translated, it gives CASSQAIQGRTQYF.

The chain couples TRBV7-3 to TRBJ2-3, with 9 bases that match TRBD1. Trimming cost V 2 bases and J 4 bases; bases outside gene matches: 7. The CDR3 length is 16 residues. Germline CDR1 SGHTA, CDR2 FQGTGA. CDR3 bases: TGTGCCAGCAGCTTACGGCCGGACAGGGGTTCAGATACGCAGTATTTT. This encodes CASSLRPDRGSDTQYF.

V usage is TRBV11-2 and J usage is TRBJ2-7; 11 bases match TRBD2. The CDR3 has 16 residues. The germline V gene has CDR1 SGHAT and CDR2 FQNNGV. J lost 3 bases, V lost 4 bases, and 8 bases had no gene match. The CDR3 bases are TGTGCCAGCAGCTCACGTAACGGGACTAGCGGCTACGAGCAGTACTTC. It encodes CASSSRNGTSGYEQYF.

The chain combines TRBV5-1 with TRBJ2-3; tentative D call: TRBD2 (6 bases). The CDR3 has 15 amino acids. Trimming took 6 bases from V and 2 from J, leaving 16 bases between them. The V gene's germline CDR1 is SGHRS and CDR2 YFSETQ. For the CDR3, the DNA is TGCGCCAGCACCCCTGTCGGGGGATTCACAGATACGCAGTATTTT. Translated, it gives CASTPVGGFTDTQYF.